Listed below are T cell receptor beta chains from one sample, sequenced in a study of identical twins. A single record per CDR3 protein comes from TCRdb applying MiXCR to the 5' RACE reads. The profile shows 350,000 to 600,000 distinct CDR3 sequences, 11% to 15% of them singletons. This sample was also put to use in a study of yellow fever vaccine responses in identical twins.

The sample was CD4+ T cells sorted from blood. These receptors were obtained from a woman younger than 30 in good health. CDR3s include the opening cysteine and the closing phenylalanine or tryptophan. D genes are given only for firm matches. Size is omitted from some rows. Given values are once, few, many or a class for expanded clones.

j_call | v_call | cdr3_length | d_call | clone_size | cdr3_nt | cdr3_aa
TRBJ2-3 | TRBV5-1 | 17 | TRBD2 | - | TGCGCCAGCAGCCGCCGGACTAGCGGGGGGGCCGCAGATACGCAGTATTTT | CASSRRTSGGAADTQYF
TRBJ2-6 | TRBV6-1 | 13 | - | many | TGTGCCAGCAGGAACTCTGGGGCCAACGTCCTGACTTTC | CASRNSGANVLTF
TRBJ1-1 | TRBV29-1 | 13 | TRBD1 | few | TGCAGCGTTGAGGGGACAGTGAACACTGAAGCTTTCTTT | CSVEGTVNTEAFF
TRBJ2-1 | TRBV28 | 15 | TRBD1 | few | TGTGCCAGCTCGCTACTTGGGACAGTCCACAATGAGCAGTTCTTC | CASSLLGTVHNEQFF
TRBJ2-1 | TRBV24-1 | 15 | TRBD2 | few | TGTGCCACCAGTGATTTGCAACTAGCGGGCAATGAGCAGTTCTTC | CATSDLQLAGNEQFF
TRBJ2-7 | TRBV3-1 | 14 | TRBD2 | - | TGTGCCAGCAGCCCCAAGCGGGGGGCGAGCGAGCAGTACTTC | CASSPKRGASEQYF
TRBJ2-7 | TRBV14 | 17 | TRBD2 | - | TGTGCCAGCAGCCAGGGACTAGCGGGGGGGTTTGCCTACGAGCAGTACTTC | CASSQGLAGGFAYEQYF
TRBJ1-1 | TRBV28 | 12 | - | - | TGTGCCAGCAGTTTGAGTCGGACTGAAGCTTTCTTT | CASSLSRTEAFF
TRBJ2-5 | TRBV19 | 14 | TRBD2 | few | TGTGCCACCAGACTCCTAGCGGGAGCTGAGACCCAGTACTTC | CATRLLAGAETQYF
TRBJ2-7 | TRBV18 | 17 | TRBD1 | - | TGTGCCAGCTCACCGAGCCCGGGACAGGGGGTAATGGACGAGCAGTACTTC | CASSPSPGQGVMDEQYF
TRBJ2-6 | TRBV6-1 | 17 | TRBD1 | - | TGTGCCAGTAGACAGGGGGCGAGACGCTCTGGGGCCAACGTCCTGACTTTC | CASRQGARRSGANVLTF
TRBJ2-3 | TRBV6-1 | 15 | TRBD1 | - | TGTGCCAGCAGTCGGGACAGGGATAGCACAGATACGCAGTATTTT | CASSRDRDSTDTQYF
TRBJ1-6 | TRBV20-1 | 15 | TRBD1 | few | TGCAGTGCTAAGACAGGGGGCAAGTGGAATTCACCCCTCCACTTT | CSAKTGGKWNSPLHF
TRBJ2-1 | TRBV6-1 | 15 | - | - | TGTGCCAGCAGTGAACGAAGCGGGACACCCAATGAGCAGTTCTTC | CASSERSGTPNEQFF
TRBJ1-6 | TRBV7-9 | 13 | - | - | TGTGCCAGCAGCTTAGCAGGGAATTCACCCCTCCACTTT | CASSLAGNSPLHF
TRBJ2-6 | TRBV27 | 15 | - | few | TGTGCCAGCAGTTTATCCAGCTCTGGGGCCAACGTCCTGACTTTC | CASSLSSSGANVLTF
TRBJ2-1 | TRBV7-2 | 16 | TRBD2 | - | TGTGCCAGCAGCTTAGCCCCACTAGCGGGAGTCAATGAGCAGTTCTTC | CASSLAPLAGVNEQFF
TRBJ1-2 | TRBV27 | 10 | - | few | TGTGCCAGAAGGGGGGAAGGCTACACCTTC | CARRGEGYTF
TRBJ2-3 | TRBV24-1 | 16 | TRBD1 | - | TGTGCCACCAGTGATTTCTCGGACAGGGCAGGGGATACGCAGTATTTT | CATSDFSDRAGDTQYF
TRBJ2-1 | TRBV2 | 13 | - | many | TGTGCCAGCAGAGGGACGGCCAAGTTAGGGCAGTTCTTC | CASRGTAKLGQFF
TRBJ2-1 | TRBV9 | 14 | - | few | TGTGCCAGCAGCGAGGTTGAGGGTTACAATGAGCAGTTCTTC | CASSEVEGYNEQFF
TRBJ1-1 | TRBV7-2 | 16 | - | few | TGTGCCAGCAGCTTCCGTCGGGTAGGGGGGTGGACTGAAGCTTTCTTT | CASSFRRVGGWTEAFF
TRBJ2-1 | TRBV3-1 | 11 | - | few | TGTGCCAGCAGCCGAGTCGATGAGCAGTTCTTC | CASSRVDEQFF
TRBJ2-1 | TRBV5-1 | 16 | TRBD2 | - | TGCGCCAGCAGCGGGGGAGCGGGAGGCGGGAACAATGAGCAGTTCTTC | CASSGGAGGGNNEQFF
TRBJ2-3 | TRBV29-1 | 12 | - | - | TGCAGCGTTGACGTTAGCACAGATACGCAGTATTTT | CSVDVSTDTQYF
TRBJ2-1 | TRBV5-6 | 15 | TRBD2 | - | TGTGCCAGCAGCTTGGTACTAGCGCCTTACAATGAGCAGTTCTTC | CASSLVLAPYNEQFF
TRBJ2-6 | TRBV6-5 | 15 | - | few | TGTGCCAGCAGTTACTCGAGGCTGTCAGCCAACGTCCTGACTTTC | CASSYSRLSANVLTF
TRBJ2-4 | TRBV10-3 | 18 | TRBD2 | - | TGTGCCAGCATTGCTTCCCTAGCGGGACCACTAGCCAAAAACATTCAGTACTTC | CASIASLAGPLAKNIQYF
TRBJ1-2 | TRBV11-2 | 12 | - | - | TGTGCCAGCAGCGGCAGGGCTGATGGCTACACCTTC | CASSGRADGYTF
TRBJ2-7 | TRBV3-1 | 13 | - | - | TGTGCCAGCAGCCAAGAGAACTCCTACGAGCAGTACTTC | CASSQENSYEQYF
TRBJ2-4 | TRBV28 | 12 | - | few | TGTGCCAGCAGTCCAATAAAAAACATTCAGTACTTC | CASSPIKNIQYF
TRBJ2-7 | TRBV7-9 | 13 | - | many | TGTGCCAGCAGCTTAGCGGGGGGTTACGAGCAGTACTTC | CASSLAGGYEQYF